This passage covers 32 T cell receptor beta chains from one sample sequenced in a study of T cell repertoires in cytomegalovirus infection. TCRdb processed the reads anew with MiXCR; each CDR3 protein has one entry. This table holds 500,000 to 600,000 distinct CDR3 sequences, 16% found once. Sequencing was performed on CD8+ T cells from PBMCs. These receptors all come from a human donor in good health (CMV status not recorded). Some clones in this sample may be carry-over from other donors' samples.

The CDR3 DNA reads TGTGCCAGCAGCGTAGAGGGACAGGGGTCCAATGGCTACACCTTC. Translating gives CASSVEGQGSNGYTF. The chain recombines TRBV9 with TRBJ1-2; TRBD1 matches 10 bases. J gave up 6 bases and V 0 bases, and 5 bases lay outside the gene matches. Germline V gene data show CDR1 as SGDLS and CDR2 as YYNGEE. The length of the CDR3 is 15 residues.

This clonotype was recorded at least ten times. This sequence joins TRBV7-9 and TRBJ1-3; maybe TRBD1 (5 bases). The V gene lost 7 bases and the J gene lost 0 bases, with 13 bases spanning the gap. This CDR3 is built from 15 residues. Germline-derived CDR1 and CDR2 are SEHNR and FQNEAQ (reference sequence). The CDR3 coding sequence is TGTGCCAGCACCTTGGGGCCCAGCTCTGGAAACACCATATATTTT. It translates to CASTLGPSSGNTIYF.

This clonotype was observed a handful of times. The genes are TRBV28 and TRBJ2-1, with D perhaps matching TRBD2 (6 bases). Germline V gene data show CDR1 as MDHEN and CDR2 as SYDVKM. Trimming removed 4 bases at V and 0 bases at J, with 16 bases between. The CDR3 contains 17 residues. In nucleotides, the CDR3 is TGTGCCAGCAGTTCGACCCTGGAGGGGAGCTCCTACAATGAGCAGTTCTTC. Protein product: CASSSTLEGSSYNEQFF.

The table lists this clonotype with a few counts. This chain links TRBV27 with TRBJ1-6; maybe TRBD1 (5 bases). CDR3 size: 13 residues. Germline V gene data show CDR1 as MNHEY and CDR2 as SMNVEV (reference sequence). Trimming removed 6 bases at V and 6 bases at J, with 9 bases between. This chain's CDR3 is CASRNQGNSPLHF. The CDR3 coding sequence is TGTGCCAGCAGAAATCAGGGTAATTCACCCCTCCACTTT.

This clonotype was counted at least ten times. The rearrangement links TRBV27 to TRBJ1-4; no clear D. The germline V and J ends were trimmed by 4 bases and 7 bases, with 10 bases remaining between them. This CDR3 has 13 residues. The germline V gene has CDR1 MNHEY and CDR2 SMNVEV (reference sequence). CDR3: CASSYQTGEKLFF. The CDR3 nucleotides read TGTGCCAGCAGTTACCAGACGGGTGAAAAACTGTTTTTT. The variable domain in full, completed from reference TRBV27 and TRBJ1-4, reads EAQVTQNPRYLITVTGKKLTVTCSQNMNHEYMSWYRQDPGLGLRQIYYSMNVEVTDKGDVPEGYKVSRKEKRNFPLILESPSPNQTSLYFCASSYQTGEKLFFGSGTQLSVL.

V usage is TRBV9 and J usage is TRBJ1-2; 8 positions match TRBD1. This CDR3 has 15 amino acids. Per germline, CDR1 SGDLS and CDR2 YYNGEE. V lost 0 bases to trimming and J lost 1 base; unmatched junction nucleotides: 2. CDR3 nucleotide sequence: TGTGCCAGCAGCGTAGCACAGGGGGTTAACTATGGCTACACCTTC. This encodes CASSVAQGVNYGYTF. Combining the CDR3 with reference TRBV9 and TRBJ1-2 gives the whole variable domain DSGVTQTPKHLITATGQRVTLRCSPRSGDLSVYWYQQSLDQGLQFLIQYYNGEERAKGNILERFSAQQFPDLHSELNLSSLELGDSALYFCASSVAQGVNYGYTFGSGTRLTVV.

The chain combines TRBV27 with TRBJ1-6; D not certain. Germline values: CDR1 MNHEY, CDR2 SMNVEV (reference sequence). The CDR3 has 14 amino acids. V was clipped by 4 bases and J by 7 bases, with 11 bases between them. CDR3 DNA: TGTGCCAGCAGTTCTTGGCAGACAAATTCACCCCTCCACTTT. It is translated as CASSSWQTNSPLHF.

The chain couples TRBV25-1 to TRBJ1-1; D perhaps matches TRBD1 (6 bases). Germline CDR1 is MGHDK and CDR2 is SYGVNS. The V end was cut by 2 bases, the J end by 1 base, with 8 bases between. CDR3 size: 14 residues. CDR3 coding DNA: TGTGCCAGCAGTGAAGCGACAGGGAACACTGAAGCTTTCTTT. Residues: CASSEATGNTEAFF.

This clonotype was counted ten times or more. CDR3: CASSLVAPYTEAFF. The CDR3 bases are TGTGCCAGCAGTTTGGTGGCCCCTTACACTGAAGCTTTCTTT. The V call is TRBV27, the J call TRBJ1-1, with D uncertain. The CDR3 is made up of 14 amino acids. Germline V gives CDR1 MNHEY, CDR2 SMNVEV (reference sequence). V was shortened by 3 bases and J by 3 bases, with 11 bases between the two germline ends.

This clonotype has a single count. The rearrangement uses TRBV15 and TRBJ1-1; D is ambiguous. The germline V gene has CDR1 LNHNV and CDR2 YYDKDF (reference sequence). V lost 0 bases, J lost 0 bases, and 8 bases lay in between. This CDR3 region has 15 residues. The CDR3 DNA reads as TGTGCCACCAGCAGAGATGGCAGTTTGAACACTGAAGCTTTCTTT. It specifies CATSRDGSLNTEAFF.

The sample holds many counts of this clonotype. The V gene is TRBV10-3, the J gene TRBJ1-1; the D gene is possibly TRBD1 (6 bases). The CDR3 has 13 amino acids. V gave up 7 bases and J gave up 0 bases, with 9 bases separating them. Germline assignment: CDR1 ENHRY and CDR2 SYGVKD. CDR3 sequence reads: CAIKTGMNTEAFF. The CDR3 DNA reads TGTGCCATCAAAACAGGGATGAACACTGAAGCTTTCTTT.

The CDR3 here is CASSYPLETGAQGYEQFF. The CDR3 coding sequence is TGTGCCAGCAGTTACCCTCTGGAGACAGGTGCTCAAGGATATGAGCAGTTCTTC. The chain links TRBV6-6 to TRBJ2-1; a possible D gene is TRBD1 (6 bases). The CDR3 extends over 18 amino acids. Trimming shortened V by 2 bases and J by 8 bases, and 25 bases separated the two germline ends. Germline lookup yields CDR1 MNHNY and CDR2 SVGAGI (reference sequence).

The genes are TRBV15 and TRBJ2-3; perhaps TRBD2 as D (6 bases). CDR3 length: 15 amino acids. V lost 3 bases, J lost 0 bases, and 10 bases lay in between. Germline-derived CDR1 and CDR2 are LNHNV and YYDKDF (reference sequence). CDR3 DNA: TGTGCCACCAGCAGGGGAGGATCTAGCACAGATACGCAGTATTTT. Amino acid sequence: CATSRGGSSTDTQYF. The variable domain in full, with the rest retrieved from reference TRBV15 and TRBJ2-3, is DAMVIQNPRYQVTQFGKPVTLSCSQTLNHNVMYWYQQKSSQAPKLLFHYYDKDFNNEADTPDNFQSRRPNTSFCFLDIRSPGLGDTAMYLCATSRGGSSTDTQYFGPGTRLTVL.

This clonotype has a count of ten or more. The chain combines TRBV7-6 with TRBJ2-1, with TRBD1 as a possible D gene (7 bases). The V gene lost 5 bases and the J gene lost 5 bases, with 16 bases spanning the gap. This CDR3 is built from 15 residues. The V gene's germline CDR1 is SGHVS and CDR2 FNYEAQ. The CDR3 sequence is CASSRGGGLHNEQFF. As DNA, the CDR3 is TGTGCCAGCAGCCGAGGAGGGGGCTTACACAATGAGCAGTTCTTC.

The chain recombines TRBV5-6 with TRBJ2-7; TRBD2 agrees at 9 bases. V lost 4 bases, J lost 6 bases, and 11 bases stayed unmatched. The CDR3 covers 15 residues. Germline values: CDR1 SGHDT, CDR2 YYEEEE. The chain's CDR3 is CASSPPAGGGFEQYF. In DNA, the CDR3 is TGTGCCAGCAGCCCCCCAGCGGGAGGCGGATTCGAGCAGTACTTC.

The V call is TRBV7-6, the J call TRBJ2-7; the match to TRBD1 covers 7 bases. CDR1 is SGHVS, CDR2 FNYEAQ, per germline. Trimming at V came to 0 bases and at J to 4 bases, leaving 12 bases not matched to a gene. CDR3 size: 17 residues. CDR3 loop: CASSLAPGQLRSYEQYF. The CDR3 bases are TGTGCCAGCAGCTTAGCACCGGGACAGTTACGTTCATACGAGCAGTACTTC.

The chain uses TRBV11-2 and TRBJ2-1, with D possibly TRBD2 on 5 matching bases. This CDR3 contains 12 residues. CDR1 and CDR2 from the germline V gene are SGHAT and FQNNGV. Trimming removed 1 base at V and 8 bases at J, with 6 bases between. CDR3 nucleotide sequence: TGTGCCAGCAGCTTAGGGACTTATGAGCAGTTCTTC. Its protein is CASSLGTYEQFF.

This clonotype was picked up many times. This CDR3 is CASSPETSRDEQFF. CDR3 DNA: TGCGCCAGCAGCCCAGAGACTAGTCGAGATGAGCAGTTCTTC. The genes are TRBV5-1 and TRBJ2-1; D is possibly TRBD2 (6 bases). Germline V CDR1 and CDR2: SGHRS, YFSETQ. V was trimmed by 4 bases and J by 8 bases, leaving 16 bases between them. The CDR3 has 14 amino acids.

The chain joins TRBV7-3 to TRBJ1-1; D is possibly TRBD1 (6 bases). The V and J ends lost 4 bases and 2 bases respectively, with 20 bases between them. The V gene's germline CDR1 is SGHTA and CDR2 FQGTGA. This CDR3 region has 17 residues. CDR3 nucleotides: TGTGCCAGCAGCTCGCTGGCTGTTCAGACAGGAAACACTGAAGCTTTCTTT. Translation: CASSSLAVQTGNTEAFF. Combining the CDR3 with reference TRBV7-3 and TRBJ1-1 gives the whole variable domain GAGVSQTPSNKVTEKGKYVELRCDPISGHTALYWYRQSLGQGPEFLIYFQGTGAADDSGLPNDRFFAVRPEGSVSTLKIQRTERGDSAVYLCASSSLAVQTGNTEAFFGQGTRLTVV.

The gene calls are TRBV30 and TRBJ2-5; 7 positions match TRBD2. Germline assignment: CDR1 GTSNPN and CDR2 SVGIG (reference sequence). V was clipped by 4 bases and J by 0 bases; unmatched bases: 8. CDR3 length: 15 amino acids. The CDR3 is CAWNAWGGYQETQYF. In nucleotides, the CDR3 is TGTGCCTGGAATGCTTGGGGGGGGTACCAAGAGACCCAGTACTTC.

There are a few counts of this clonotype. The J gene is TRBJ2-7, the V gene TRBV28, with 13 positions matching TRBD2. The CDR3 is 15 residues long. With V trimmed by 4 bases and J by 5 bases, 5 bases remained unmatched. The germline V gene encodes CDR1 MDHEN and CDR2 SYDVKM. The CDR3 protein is CASSSRTSGSDEQYF. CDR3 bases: TGTGCCAGCAGTTCCCGGACTAGCGGGAGTGACGAGCAGTACTTC. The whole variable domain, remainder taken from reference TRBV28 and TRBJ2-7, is DVKVTQSSRYLVKRTGEKVFLECVQDMDHENMFWYRQDPGLGLRLIYFSYDVKMKEKGDIPEGYSVSREKKERFSLILESASTNQTSMYLCASSSRTSGSDEQYFGPGTRLTVT.

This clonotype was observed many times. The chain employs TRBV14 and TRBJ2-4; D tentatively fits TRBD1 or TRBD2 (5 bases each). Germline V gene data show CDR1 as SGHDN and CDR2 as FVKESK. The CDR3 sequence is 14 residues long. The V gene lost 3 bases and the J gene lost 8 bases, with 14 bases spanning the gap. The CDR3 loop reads CASSHRSGRDIQYF. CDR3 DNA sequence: TGTGCCAGCAGCCATAGATCGGGGCGGGACATTCAGTACTTC.

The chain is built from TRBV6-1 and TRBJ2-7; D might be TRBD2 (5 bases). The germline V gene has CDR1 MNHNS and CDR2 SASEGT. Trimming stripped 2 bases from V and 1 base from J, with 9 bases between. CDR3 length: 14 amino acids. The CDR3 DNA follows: TGTGCCAGCAGTGAACTGCGGAGGTCCTACGAGCAGTACTTC. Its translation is CASSELRRSYEQYF.

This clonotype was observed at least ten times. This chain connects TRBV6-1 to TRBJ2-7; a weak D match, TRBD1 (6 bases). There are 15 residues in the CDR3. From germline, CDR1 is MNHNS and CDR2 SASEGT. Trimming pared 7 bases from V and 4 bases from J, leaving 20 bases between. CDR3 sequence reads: CASKYRDKDVYEQYF. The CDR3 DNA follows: TGTGCCAGCAAATACCGGGACAAAGATGTTTACGAGCAGTACTTC.

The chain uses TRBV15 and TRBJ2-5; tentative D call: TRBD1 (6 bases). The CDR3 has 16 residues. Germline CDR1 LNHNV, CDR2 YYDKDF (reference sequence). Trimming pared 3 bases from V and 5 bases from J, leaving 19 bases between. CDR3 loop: CATSSPGHPVGETQYF. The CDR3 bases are TGTGCCACCAGCAGTCCGGGACATCCGGTGGGGGAGACCCAGTACTTC.

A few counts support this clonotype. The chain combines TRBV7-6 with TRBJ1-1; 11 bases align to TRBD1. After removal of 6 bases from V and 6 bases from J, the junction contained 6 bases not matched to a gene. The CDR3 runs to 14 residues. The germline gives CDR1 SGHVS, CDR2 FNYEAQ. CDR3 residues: CASRGQGALAEAFF. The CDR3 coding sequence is TGTGCCAGCAGAGGACAGGGGGCGCTGGCTGAAGCTTTCTTT. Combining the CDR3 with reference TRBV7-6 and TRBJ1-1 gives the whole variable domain GAGVSQSPRYKVTKRGQDVALRCDPISGHVSLYWYRQALGQGPEFLTYFNYEAQQDKSGLPNDRFSAERPEGSISTLTIQRTEQRDSAMYRCASRGQGALAEAFFGQGTRLTVV.

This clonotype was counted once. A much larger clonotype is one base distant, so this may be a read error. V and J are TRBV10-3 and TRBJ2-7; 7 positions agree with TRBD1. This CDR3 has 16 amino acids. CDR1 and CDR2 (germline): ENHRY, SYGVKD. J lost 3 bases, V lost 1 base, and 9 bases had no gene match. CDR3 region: CAISELGTVLGYEQYF. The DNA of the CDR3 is TGTGCCATCAGTGAGTTAGGGACAGTGCTCGGCTACGAGCAGTACTTC.

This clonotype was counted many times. CDR3 DNA: TGTGCCAGCAGCCTCGTCAGGGGGCTCAATGAGCAGTTCTTC. This encodes CASSLVRGLNEQFF. The chain couples TRBV7-9 to TRBJ2-1; TRBD1 matches 8 bases. V shed 5 bases, J shed 6 bases, and the junction held 6 bases outside the gene matches. CDR1 and CDR2 from the germline V gene are SEHNR and FQNEAQ (reference sequence). The CDR3 is made up of 14 amino acids.

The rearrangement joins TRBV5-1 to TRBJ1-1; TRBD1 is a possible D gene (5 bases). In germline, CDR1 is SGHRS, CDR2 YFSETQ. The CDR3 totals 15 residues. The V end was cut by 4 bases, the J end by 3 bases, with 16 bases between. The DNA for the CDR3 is TGCGCCAGCAGCGAGGACATAGCCCCGTACACTGAAGCTTTCTTT. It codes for CASSEDIAPYTEAFF.

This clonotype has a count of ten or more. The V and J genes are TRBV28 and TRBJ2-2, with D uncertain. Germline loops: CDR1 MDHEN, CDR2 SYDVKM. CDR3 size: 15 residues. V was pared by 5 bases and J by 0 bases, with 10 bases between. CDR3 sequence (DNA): TGTGCCAGCAGTCCAGCGCCTACGAACACCGGGGAGCTGTTTTTT. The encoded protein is CASSPAPTNTGELFF.

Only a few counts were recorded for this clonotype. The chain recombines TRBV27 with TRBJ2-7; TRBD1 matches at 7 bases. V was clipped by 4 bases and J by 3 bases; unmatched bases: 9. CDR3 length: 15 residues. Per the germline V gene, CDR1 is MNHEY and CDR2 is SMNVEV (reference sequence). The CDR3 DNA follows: TGTGCCAGCAGTTCAGTTTTGGGACAGTACTACGAGCAGTACTTC. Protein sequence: CASSSVLGQYYEQYF.

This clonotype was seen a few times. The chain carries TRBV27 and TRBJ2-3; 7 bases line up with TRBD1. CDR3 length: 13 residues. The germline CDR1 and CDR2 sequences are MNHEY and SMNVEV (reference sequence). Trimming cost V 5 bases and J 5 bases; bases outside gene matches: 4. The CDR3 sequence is CASSLTGVDTQYF. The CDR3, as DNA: TGTGCCAGCAGTCTTACAGGGGTAGATACGCAGTATTTT.